Shown below are 27 T cell receptor beta chains from a single sample sequenced in a study of T cell repertoires in cytomegalovirus infection. TCRdb redid the calling of the reads with MiXCR, one entry per CDR3 protein. The data hold 150,000 to 200,000 distinct CDR3 sequences, with 28% observed a single time. The sample consisted of PBMCs. The receptors originated from a human donor in good health (CMV status not recorded). Some clones in this sample may be carry-over from other donors' samples.

This clonotype was recorded many times. V usage is TRBV2 and J usage is TRBJ2-1, with TRBD2 identical over 7 bases. V shed 2 bases, J shed 5 bases, and the junction held 6 bases outside the gene matches. The CDR3 loop spans 15 amino acids. The germline V gene has CDR1 SNHLY and CDR2 FYNNEI. This chain's CDR3 is CASSERASGNNEQFF. The CDR3 nucleotides read TGTGCCAGCAGTGAAAGGGCTAGCGGCAACAATGAGCAGTTCTTC.

A few counts support this clonotype. The chain links TRBV7-3 to TRBJ1-2; D call uncertain. Trimming stripped 2 bases from V and 4 bases from J, with 11 bases between. There are 14 residues in the CDR3. Germline V gene sequence: CDR1 SGHTA, CDR2 FQGTGA. CDR3 sequence (DNA): TGTGCCAGCAGCTTAGGTTTCCCTAGCTATGGCTACACCTTC. Its translation is CASSLGFPSYGYTF.

This clonotype was detected ten times or more. The chain uses TRBV7-2 and TRBJ1-6; D gene uncertain. Per germline, CDR1 SGHTA and CDR2 FQGNSA. The CDR3 is made up of 16 amino acids. The V end was cut by 4 bases, the J end by 1 base, with 11 bases between. The CDR3 DNA reads TGTGCCAGCAGCTCATGGGCTGCTTCCTATAATTCACCCCTCCACTTT. Translated: CASSSWAASYNSPLHF.

A few counts support this clonotype. The CDR3 is CASSRDRADGYTF. CDR3 DNA: TGTGCCAGCAGTCGGGACAGGGCGGATGGCTACACCTTC. This chain connects TRBV7-6 to TRBJ1-2, with 9 positions matching TRBD1. The CDR3 covers 13 residues. CDR1 is SGHVS, CDR2 FNYEAQ, per germline. V lost 6 bases and J lost 6; bases outside the gene matches: 5.

V usage is TRBV20-1 and J usage is TRBJ1-2, with 7 bases fitting TRBD1. The germline gives CDR1 DFQATT, CDR2 SNEGSKA (reference sequence). Trimming took 2 bases from V and 5 from J; bases not matched to a gene: 5. The CDR3 consists of 13 residues. The CDR3, as DNA: TGCAGTGCTAGAATGGGGGACAGTTATGGCTACACCTTC. This codes for CSARMGDSYGYTF.

For the CDR3, the DNA is TGCAGCGTTAGAGACAGGTCGAACACTGAAGCTTTCTTT. This sequence encodes CSVRDRSNTEAFF. The chain couples TRBV29-1 to TRBJ1-1, with D possibly matching TRBD1 (6 bases). Trimming removed 5 bases from V and 1 base from J, with 11 bases in between. In germline, CDR1 is SQVTM, CDR2 ANQGSEA. This CDR3 spans 13 amino acids. The full variable domain, completed using reference TRBV29-1 and TRBJ1-1, is SAVISQKPSRDICQRGTSLTIQCQVDSQVTMMFWYRQQPGQSLTLIATANQGSEATYESGFVIDKFPISRPNLTFSTLTVSNMSPEDSSIYLCSVRDRSNTEAFFGQGTRLTVV.

V gene TRBV20-1 combines with J gene TRBJ2-7; 7 positions match TRBD1. CDR1 is DFQATT, CDR2 SNEGSKA, per germline (reference sequence). V gave up 0 bases and J gave up 2 bases; unmatched junction bases: 7. This CDR3 is built from 15 residues. CDR3 sequence (DNA): TGCAGTGCTAGAGATCCGGGACAGAGTCCCTACGAGCAGTACTTC. The encoded protein is CSARDPGQSPYEQYF.

This clonotype came up a few times. V and J are TRBV6-2 or TRBV6-3 and TRBJ1-2; D unclear. The CDR3 length is 14 residues. Germline lookup yields CDR1 MNHEY and CDR2 SVGEGT. Trimming stripped 2 bases from V and 10 bases from J, with 17 bases between. The CDR3 region has the DNA TGTGCCAGCAGTTACCCGGGGTCCTCTCGGGACTACACCTTC. Translated, it gives CASSYPGSSRDYTF.

This chain connects TRBV20-1 to TRBJ1-1, with 7 bases fitting TRBD1. This CDR3 is built from 13 residues. Trimming at V came to 3 bases and at J to 1 base, leaving 2 bases not matched to a gene. CDR1 is DFQATT, CDR2 SNEGSKA, per germline (reference sequence). CDR3 protein: CSARRDRNTEAFF. As DNA, the CDR3 is TGCAGTGCTAGGAGGGACAGGAACACTGAAGCTTTCTTT.

The chain links TRBV20-1 to TRBJ2-5; TRBD2 agrees at 9 bases. V was pared by 4 bases and J by 0 bases, with 12 bases of the junction left unmatched. CDR1 is DFQATT and CDR2 is SNEGSKA in the germline V gene (reference sequence). The CDR3 consists of 17 residues. The CDR3 nucleotides are TGCAGTGCTAATTCAGCGGGGGGCCGAGTGAACCAAGAGACCCAGTACTTC. Protein product: CSANSAGGRVNQETQYF.

The CDR3 DNA reads as TGTGCCAGTAGTATGGGACTAGCGGGGGGGCCTAATGAGCAGTTCTTC. Encoded protein: CASSMGLAGGPNEQFF. The chain employs TRBV19 and TRBJ2-1, with 16 positions matching TRBD2. With V trimmed by 3 bases and J by 7 bases, 3 bases remained unmatched. Germline loops: CDR1 LNHDA, CDR2 SQIVND (reference sequence). This CDR3 spans 16 amino acids.

Here the CDR3 reads CASSQTGVSTEAFF. The CDR3 region has the DNA TGTGCCAGCAGTCAGACAGGGGTGAGCACTGAAGCTTTCTTT. The V call is TRBV12-3 or TRBV12-4, the J call TRBJ1-1; 8 bases match TRBD1. After removal of 5 bases from V and 4 bases from J, the junction contained 6 bases not matched to a gene. The CDR3 runs 14 residues.

The chain couples TRBV12-3 or TRBV12-4 to TRBJ1-4; 10 bases map to TRBD1. V shed 6 bases and J 7 bases; nucleotides not matched to a gene: 5. The length of the CDR3 is 14 residues. The CDR3 is CASSRQGAGEKLFF. DNA for the CDR3: TGTGCCAGCAGCCGACAGGGGGCAGGTGAAAAACTGTTTTTT.

In its sample, this clonotype was seen many times. This sequence joins TRBV5-6 and TRBJ2-7; 10 bases align to TRBD1. The CDR3 loop spans 18 amino acids. Trimming at V came to 5 bases and at J to 1 base, leaving 15 bases not matched to a gene. The germline CDR1 and CDR2 sequences are SGHDT and YYEEEE. The CDR3 sequence: CASSSGPGTGDLSYEQYF. The CDR3 bases are TGTGCCAGCAGTTCCGGCCCCGGGACAGGGGATTTATCCTACGAGCAGTACTTC.

In its sample, this clonotype was seen a few times. The rearrangement joins TRBV29-1 to TRBJ1-1; unclear D gene. Between the trimmed V and J ends, which lost 8 bases and 4 bases, there was a span of 17 bases. The CDR3 length is 13 residues. Germline V CDR1 and CDR2: SQVTM, ANQGSEA. CDR3 sequence reads: CSTPGKGTTEAFF. The CDR3 DNA reads TGCAGCACCCCTGGGAAAGGAACCACTGAAGCTTTCTTT.

This clonotype was seen a handful of times. The V gene is TRBV7-9, the J gene TRBJ1-2; no clear D gene. Per the germline V gene, CDR1 is SEHNR and CDR2 is FQNEAQ (reference sequence). This CDR3 has 13 amino acids. The V and J ends lost 8 bases and 2 bases respectively, with 12 bases between them. The DNA for the CDR3 is TGTGCCAGCTCTGAAAACGTAAACTATGGCTACACCTTC. This sequence encodes CASSENVNYGYTF.

This rearrangement joins TRBV30 to TRBJ2-6, with D unresolved. V was cut by 5 bases and J by 1 base, with 12 bases left in between. Looked up from germline, CDR1 is GTSNPN and CDR2 is SVGIG (reference sequence). CDR3 length: 15 amino acids. The CDR3 bases are TGTGCCTGGGGCGTTTTAGGATCTGGGGCCAACGTCCTGACTTTC. Translation: CAWGVLGSGANVLTF.

The V call is TRBV6-5, the J call TRBJ2-5; D possibly corresponds to TRBD1 (5 bases). Trimming pared 4 bases from V and 2 bases from J, leaving 20 bases between. Looked up from germline, CDR1 is MNHEY and CDR2 is SVGAGI. The CDR3 runs to 17 residues. The CDR3 region has the DNA TGTGCCAGCAGTTCCTACTCTTTTACAGGAGTTCAAGAGACCCAGTACTTC. Protein product: CASSSYSFTGVQETQYF.

The chain is built from TRBV6-2 or TRBV6-3 and TRBJ1-6, with unresolved D. Germline CDR1 and CDR2: MNHEY and SVGEGT. CDR3 length: 13 residues. Trimming took 7 bases from V and 10 from J, leaving 14 bases between them. This CDR3 is CASMKEAVSPLHF. DNA of the CDR3: TGTGCCAGCATGAAGGAGGCAGTCTCACCCCTCCACTTT.

J is TRBJ2-3 and V is TRBV6-1, with 7 bases fitting TRBD2. CDR3 length equals 15 residues. Germline assignment: CDR1 MNHNS and CDR2 SASEGT. V trimming: 4 bases; J trimming: 0 bases; junction bases outside the gene matches: 4. CDR3: CASSGAGRSTDTQYF. Here the CDR3 DNA reads TGTGCCAGCAGTGGAGCGGGGAGGAGCACAGATACGCAGTATTTT.

The genes are TRBV19 and TRBJ1-2; D perhaps matches TRBD1 (6 bases). The CDR3 covers 13 residues. V lost 3 bases and J lost 4, with 9 bases in between. Germline V lookup: CDR1 LNHDA, CDR2 SQIVND (reference sequence). CDR3 sequence reads: CASSIVRGYGYTF. The CDR3 nucleotides are TGTGCCAGTAGTATCGTCAGGGGCTATGGCTACACCTTC.

The DNA of the CDR3 is TGTGCCAGCAGTTTTCGAGGAGCTGGAAACACCATATATTTT. Translation gives CASSFRGAGNTIYF. This chain uses TRBV12-3 or TRBV12-4 with TRBJ1-3, with D uncertain. The V and J ends lost 3 bases and 2 bases respectively, with 8 bases between them. The CDR3 sequence is 14 residues long.

This clonotype was seen only a few times. The rearrangement joins TRBV12-3 or TRBV12-4 to TRBJ2-1; 7 bases are a match to TRBD1. Trimming at V came to 7 bases and at J to 2 bases, leaving 8 bases not matched to a gene. The CDR3 extends over 15 amino acids. The CDR3 DNA sequence: TGTGCCAGCACTGGACCGGGACAGACCTACAATGAGCAGTTCTTC. It codes for CASTGPGQTYNEQFF.

This clonotype has at least ten counts. This chain links TRBV7-2 with TRBJ1-4; the D is unclear. Per the germline V gene, CDR1 is SGHTA and CDR2 is FQGNSA. Trimming took 5 bases from V and 8 from J, leaving 12 bases between them. CDR3 size: 13 residues. The CDR3 sequence is CASSTRTGEKLFF. Written as DNA, the CDR3 is TGTGCCAGCAGCACCAGGACGGGCGAAAAACTGTTTTTT.

The gene calls are TRBV2 and TRBJ2-7; D tentatively fits TRBD1 or TRBD2 (6 bases each). Trimming shortened V by 1 base and J by 12 bases, and 16 bases separated the two germline ends. This CDR3 contains 13 residues. Germline V CDR1 and CDR2: SNHLY, FYNNEI. The CDR3 coding sequence is TGTGCCAGCAGTGAAGACGAAGGGGGAGCGGGGTACTTC. This translates into CASSEDEGGAGYF.

V usage is TRBV7-9 and J usage is TRBJ1-2; no firm D call. Trimming stripped 5 bases from V and 5 bases from J, with 12 bases between. Germline loops: CDR1 SEHNR, CDR2 FQNEAQ (reference sequence). CDR3 length equals 13 residues. CDR3 sequence: CASSPSGWYGYTF. Here the CDR3 DNA reads TGTGCCAGCAGCCCGTCGGGGTGGTATGGCTACACCTTC.

This clonotype has a count of ten or more. This chain uses TRBV29-1 with TRBJ2-1, with TRBD2 matching 8 bases. The J segment lost 7 bases and the V segment lost 1 base, leaving 6 bases of the junction unmatched. CDR1 is SQVTM and CDR2 is ANQGSEA in the germline V gene. The CDR3 is 14 residues long. The CDR3 here is CSVEVAGLTNEQFF. As DNA, the CDR3 is TGCAGCGTTGAAGTAGCGGGGCTAACGAATGAGCAGTTCTTC.